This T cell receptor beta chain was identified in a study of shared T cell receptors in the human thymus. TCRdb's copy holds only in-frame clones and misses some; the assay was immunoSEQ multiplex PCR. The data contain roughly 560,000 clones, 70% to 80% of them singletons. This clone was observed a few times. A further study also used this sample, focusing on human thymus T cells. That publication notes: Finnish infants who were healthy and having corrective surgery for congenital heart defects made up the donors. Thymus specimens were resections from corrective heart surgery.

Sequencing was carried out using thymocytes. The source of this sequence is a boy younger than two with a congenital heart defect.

CDR3 protein: CASSSLAGQETQYF. The CDR3 nucleotides read TGTGCCAGCAGCTCACTAGCGGGACAAGAGACCCAGTACTTC. The chain is built from TRBV5-6 and TRBJ2-5, with TRBD2 matching 10 bases. The CDR3 runs to 14 residues. V lost 3 bases to trimming and J lost 2 bases; unmatched junction nucleotides: 1. Germline assignment: CDR1 SGHDT and CDR2 YYEEEE.